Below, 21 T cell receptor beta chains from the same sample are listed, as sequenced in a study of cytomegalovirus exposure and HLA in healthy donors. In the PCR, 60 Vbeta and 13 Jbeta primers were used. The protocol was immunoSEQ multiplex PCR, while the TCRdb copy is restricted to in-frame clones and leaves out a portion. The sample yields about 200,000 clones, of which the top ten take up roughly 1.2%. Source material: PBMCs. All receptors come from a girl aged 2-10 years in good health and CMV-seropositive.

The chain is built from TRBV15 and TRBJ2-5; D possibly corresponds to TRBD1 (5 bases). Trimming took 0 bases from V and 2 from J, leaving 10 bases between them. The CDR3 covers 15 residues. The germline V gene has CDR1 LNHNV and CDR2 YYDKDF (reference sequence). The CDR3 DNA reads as TGTGCCACCAGCAGAGAGGTGGCAGGGCAAGAGACCCAGTACTTC. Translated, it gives CATSREVAGQETQYF.

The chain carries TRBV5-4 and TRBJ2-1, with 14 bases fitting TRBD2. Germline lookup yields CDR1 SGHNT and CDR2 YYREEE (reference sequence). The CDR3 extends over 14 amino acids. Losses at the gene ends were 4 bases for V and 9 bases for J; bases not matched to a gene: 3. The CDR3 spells CASSGGLAGVEQFF. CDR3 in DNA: TGTGCCAGCAGCGGGGGACTAGCGGGAGTTGAGCAGTTCTTC.

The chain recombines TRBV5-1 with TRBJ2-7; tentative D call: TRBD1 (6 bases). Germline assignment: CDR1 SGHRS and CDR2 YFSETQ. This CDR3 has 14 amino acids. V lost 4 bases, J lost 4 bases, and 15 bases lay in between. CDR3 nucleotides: TGCGCCAGCAGCCTCGGGACATTTTGGTACGAGCAGTACTTC. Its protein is CASSLGTFWYEQYF.

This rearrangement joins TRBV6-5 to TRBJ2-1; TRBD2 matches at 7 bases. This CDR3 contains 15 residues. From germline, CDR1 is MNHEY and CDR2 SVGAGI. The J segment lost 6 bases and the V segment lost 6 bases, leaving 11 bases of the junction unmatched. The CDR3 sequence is CASRPLAASSNEQFF. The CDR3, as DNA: TGTGCCAGCAGACCTCTAGCGGCTTCAAGCAATGAGCAGTTCTTC.

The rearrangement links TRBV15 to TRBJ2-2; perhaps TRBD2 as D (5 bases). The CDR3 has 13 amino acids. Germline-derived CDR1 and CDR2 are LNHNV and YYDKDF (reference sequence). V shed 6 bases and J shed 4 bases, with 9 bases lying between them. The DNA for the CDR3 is TGTGCCACCAGGAGGGTGAGCACCGGGGAGCTGTTTTTT. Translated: CATRRVSTGELFF.

CDR3 in amino acids: CASRTSNTGELFF. CDR3 nucleotide sequence: TGTGCCAGCAGAACATCGAACACCGGGGAGCTGTTTTTT. The chain is built from TRBV2 and TRBJ2-2; D remains ambiguous. Looked up from germline, CDR1 is SNHLY and CDR2 is FYNNEI. The V gene lost 6 bases and the J gene lost 0 bases, with 5 bases spanning the gap. The CDR3 length is 13 residues.

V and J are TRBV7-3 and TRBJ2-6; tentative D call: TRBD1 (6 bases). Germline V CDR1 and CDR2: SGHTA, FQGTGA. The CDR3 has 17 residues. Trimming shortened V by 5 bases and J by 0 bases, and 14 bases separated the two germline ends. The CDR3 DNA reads TGTGCCAGCAGCACAACAGGGCAATTCTCTGGGGCCAACGTCCTGACTTTC. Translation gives CASSTTGQFSGANVLTF.

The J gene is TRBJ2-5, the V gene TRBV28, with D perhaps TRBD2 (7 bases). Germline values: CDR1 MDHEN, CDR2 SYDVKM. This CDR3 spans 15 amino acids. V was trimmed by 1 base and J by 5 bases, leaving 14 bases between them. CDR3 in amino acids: CASSLYIGGGETQYF. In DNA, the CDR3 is TGTGCCAGCAGTTTATATATAGGGGGGGGCGAGACCCAGTACTTC.

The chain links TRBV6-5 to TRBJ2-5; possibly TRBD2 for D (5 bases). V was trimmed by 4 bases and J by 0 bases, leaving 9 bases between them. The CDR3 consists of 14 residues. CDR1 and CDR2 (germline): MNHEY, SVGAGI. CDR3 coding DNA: TGTGCCAGCAGTTCACGCGGGTACCAAGAGACCCAGTACTTC. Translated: CASSSRGYQETQYF.

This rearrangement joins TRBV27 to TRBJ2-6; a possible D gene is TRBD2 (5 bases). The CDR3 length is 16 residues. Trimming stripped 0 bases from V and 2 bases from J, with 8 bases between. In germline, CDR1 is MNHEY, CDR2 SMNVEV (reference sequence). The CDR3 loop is CASSLSRVPGANVLTF. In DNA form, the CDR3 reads TGTGCCAGCAGTTTATCGCGGGTTCCTGGGGCCAACGTCCTGACTTTC.

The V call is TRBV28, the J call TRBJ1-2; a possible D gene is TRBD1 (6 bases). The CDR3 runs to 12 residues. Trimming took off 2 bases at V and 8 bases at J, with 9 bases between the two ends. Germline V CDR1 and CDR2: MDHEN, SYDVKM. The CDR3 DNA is TGTGCCAGCAGTTTACCAGGGGAAGGCTACACCTTC. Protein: CASSLPGEGYTF.

The CDR3 region is CASSRSTSGTPYNEQFF. The CDR3, as DNA: TGTGCCAGCAGTCGATCGACTAGCGGAACCCCCTACAATGAGCAGTTCTTC. The V gene is TRBV27, the J gene TRBJ2-1; 9 positions match TRBD2. Trimming removed 5 bases from V and 2 bases from J; junction bases left unmatched: 10. The CDR3 loop spans 17 amino acids. The germline gives CDR1 MNHEY, CDR2 SMNVEV (reference sequence).

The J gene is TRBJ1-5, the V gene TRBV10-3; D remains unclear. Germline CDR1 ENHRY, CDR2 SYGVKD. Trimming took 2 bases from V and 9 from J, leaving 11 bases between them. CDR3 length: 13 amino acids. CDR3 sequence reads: CAISESGLGPQHF. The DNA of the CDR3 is TGTGCCATCAGTGAGAGCGGGTTGGGGCCCCAGCATTTT.

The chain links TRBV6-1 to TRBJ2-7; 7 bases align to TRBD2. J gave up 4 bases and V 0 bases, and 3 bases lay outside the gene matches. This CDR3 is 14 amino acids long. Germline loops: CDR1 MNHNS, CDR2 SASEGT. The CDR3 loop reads CASSEAPGGYEQYF. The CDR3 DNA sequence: TGTGCCAGCAGTGAAGCGCCGGGGGGTTACGAGCAGTACTTC.

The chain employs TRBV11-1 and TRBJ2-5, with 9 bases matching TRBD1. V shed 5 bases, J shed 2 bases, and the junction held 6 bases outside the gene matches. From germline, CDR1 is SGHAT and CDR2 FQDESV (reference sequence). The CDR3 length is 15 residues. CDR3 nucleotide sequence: TGTGCCAGCAGCCCCGACAGGGGGTGGCAAGAGACCCAGTACTTC. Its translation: CASSPDRGWQETQYF.

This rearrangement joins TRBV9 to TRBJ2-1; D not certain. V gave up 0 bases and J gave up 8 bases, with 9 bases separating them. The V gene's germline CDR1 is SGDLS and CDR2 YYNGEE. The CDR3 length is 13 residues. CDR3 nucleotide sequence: TGTGCCAGCAGCGTAGTCTCAGGTGATGAGCAGTTCTTC. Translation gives CASSVVSGDEQFF.

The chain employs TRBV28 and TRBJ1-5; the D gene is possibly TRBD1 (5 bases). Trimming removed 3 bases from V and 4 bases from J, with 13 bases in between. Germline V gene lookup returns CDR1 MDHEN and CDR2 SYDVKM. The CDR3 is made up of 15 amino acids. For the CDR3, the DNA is TGTGCCAGCAGTTTCCAGGGTTTGGGGAATCAGCCCCAGCATTTT. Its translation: CASSFQGLGNQPQHF.

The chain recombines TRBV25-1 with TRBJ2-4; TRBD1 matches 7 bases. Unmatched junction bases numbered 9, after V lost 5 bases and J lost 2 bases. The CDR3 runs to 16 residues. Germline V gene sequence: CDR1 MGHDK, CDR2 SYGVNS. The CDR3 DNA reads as TGTGCCAGCAGTACCACAGGGGTTGTATCCAAAAACATTCAGTACTTC. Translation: CASSTTGVVSKNIQYF. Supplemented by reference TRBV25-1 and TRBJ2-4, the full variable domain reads EADIYQTPRYLVIGTGKKITLECSQTMGHDKMYWYQQDPGMELHLIHYSYGVNSTEKGDLSSESTVSRIRTEHFPLTLESARPSHTSQYLCASSTTGVVSKNIQYFGAGTRLSVL.

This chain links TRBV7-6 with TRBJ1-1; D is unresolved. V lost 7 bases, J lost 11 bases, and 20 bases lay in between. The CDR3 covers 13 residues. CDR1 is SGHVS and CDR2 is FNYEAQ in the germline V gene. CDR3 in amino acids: CASTLQGWERAFF. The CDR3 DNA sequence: TGTGCCAGCACCCTCCAAGGTTGGGAGAGGGCTTTCTTT.

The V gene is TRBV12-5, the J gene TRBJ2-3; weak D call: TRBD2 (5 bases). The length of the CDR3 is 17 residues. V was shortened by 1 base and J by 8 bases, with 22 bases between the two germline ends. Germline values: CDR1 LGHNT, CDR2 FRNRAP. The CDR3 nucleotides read TGTGCTAGTGGTTTGGCCCGACTCCCGAATGGTGGAGGTACGCAGTATTTT. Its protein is CASGLARLPNGGGTQYF.

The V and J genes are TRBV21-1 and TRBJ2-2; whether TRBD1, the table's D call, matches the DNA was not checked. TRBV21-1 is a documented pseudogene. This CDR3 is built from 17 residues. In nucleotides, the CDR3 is TGTGCCAGCAGCACGCGCCCGGACAGGGCGAACACCGGGGAGCTGTTTTTT. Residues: CASSTRPDRANTGELFF.